The clone carrying this T cell receptor (beta chain) was picked up a small number of times. Its specificity is not known. TCRdb reprocessed the RACE reads with MiXCR, giving one entry per CDR3 protein. The data hold around 100,000 distinct CDR3 sequences, with 9.5% to 12% observed a single time. This entry is derived from a study of human T cells and chemical hapten exposure. Study as a whole: Patients' scalps got diphenylcyclopropenone weekly throughout the roughly 25-week study. Minor volume differences among pooled libraries chiefly drove per-sample TCR yield variation. General observations from the study: No change in TCRs above 1 in 1000 frequency was produced by DPC sensitization.

The sample's time point: patch test 1, 2 weeks after DPC sensitization. Indicated treatment: therapeutic diphenylcyclopropenone sensitization with weekly scalp DPC. Blood, whole and unfractionated, served as the source for total RNA extraction. Germline CDR1 KGHDR, CDR2 SFDVKD. There are 12 residues in the CDR3. The V end lost 10 bases, the J end lost 1 base, and 9 bases lay between the germline ends. The receptor was isolated from a woman in her 40s with alopecia areata. Some clones in this sample may be carry-over from other donors' samples. This chain connects TRBV24-1 to TRBJ1-1; D ambiguous. This sample comprised whole blood, obtained in connection with sensitization to the hapten diphenylcyclopropenone (DPC). CDR3 bases: TGTGCCACGAGGACGGGGAACACTGAAGCTTTCTTT. Protein: CATRTGNTEAFF.